The 31 T cell receptor beta chains given below trace back to one sample, sequenced in a study of T cells after yellow fever vaccination. One entry per CDR3 protein, called by TCRdb with MiXCR from the 5' RACE reads. Among 100,000 to 150,000 distinct CDR3 sequences listed, around 15% were seen once. Sequenced here: CD8+ T cells sorted from PBMCs, sampled 5 days after the yellow fever booster vaccination. These receptor sequences come from a man in his late teens or twenties who received the YFV17D yellow fever vaccine.

This chain links TRBV4-1 with TRBJ2-1; either TRBD1 or TRBD2 may supply D (5 bases each). CDR3 size: 13 residues. The ends were cut back, 6 bases at V and 9 bases at J, with 15 bases in the middle. Germline assignment: CDR1 MGHRA and CDR2 YSYEKL. The DNA for the CDR3 is TGCGCCAGCAGTCCCCGGGGCTACGGTGAGCAGTTCTTC. It encodes CASSPRGYGEQFF.

A few counts support this clonotype. The V and J genes are TRBV14 and TRBJ2-7, with TRBD2 identical over 9 bases. With V trimmed by 0 bases and J by 5 bases, 5 bases remained unmatched. The CDR3 is 15 amino acids. Germline CDR1 SGHDN, CDR2 FVKESK. Written as DNA, the CDR3 is TGTGCCAGCAGCCAAGATCAGCGGGGGGTTGACGAGCAGTACTTC. It specifies CASSQDQRGVDEQYF.

This clonotype has a handful of counts. The chain uses TRBV6-5 and TRBJ2-5; either TRBD1 or TRBD2 may fit D (7 bases each). The length of the CDR3 is 14 residues. V was clipped by 6 bases and J by 4 bases, with 15 bases between them. Germline V gene lookup returns CDR1 MNHEY and CDR2 SVGAGI. The CDR3 reads CASRGPRGGETQYF. The CDR3 coding sequence is TGTGCCAGCAGGGGCCCCAGGGGGGGAGAGACCCAGTACTTC.

The chain uses TRBV9 and TRBJ1-4; D possibly corresponds to TRBD1 (6 bases). V was cut by 5 bases and J by 7 bases, with 15 bases left in between. This CDR3 is built from 14 residues. CDR1 SGDLS and CDR2 YYNGEE come from the germline V gene. CDR3 region: CASSLGEGGEKLFF. The CDR3 nucleotides are TGTGCCAGCAGTCTTGGCGAGGGGGGTGAAAAACTGTTTTTT. Drawing the rest from reference TRBV9 and TRBJ1-4, the complete variable domain is DSGVTQTPKHLITATGQRVTLRCSPRSGDLSVYWYQQSLDQGLQFLIQYYNGEERAKGNILERFSAQQFPDLHSELNLSSLELGDSALYFCASSLGEGGEKLFFGSGTQLSVL.

This clonotype was picked up a small number of times. The V and J genes are TRBV6-5 and TRBJ2-7, with a possible D match to TRBD1 (6 bases). V lost 0 bases and J 2 bases, leaving 14 bases between the germline ends. Germline CDR1 and CDR2: MNHEY and SVGAGI. The CDR3 consists of 16 residues. The DNA for the CDR3 is TGTGCCAGCAGTTACTCCGGGACCTCAGGGGCCTACGAGCAGTACTTC. Its protein product is CASSYSGTSGAYEQYF.

This clonotype was observed a handful of times. The rearrangement links TRBV5-1 to TRBJ2-3; 8 bases are a match to TRBD2. This CDR3 comprises 15 residues. Germline CDR1 and CDR2: SGHRS and YFSETQ. V shed 3 bases and J 1 base; nucleotides not matched to a gene: 4. The CDR3 DNA reads as TGCGCCAGCAGCTCGGGACTAGGGCGCACAGATACGCAGTATTTT. Translation: CASSSGLGRTDTQYF.

This clonotype has a handful of counts. The chain joins TRBV4-1 to TRBJ2-5, with unresolved D. This CDR3 is built from 13 residues. Looked up from germline, CDR1 is MGHRA and CDR2 is YSYEKL. The germline V and J ends were trimmed by 2 bases and 4 bases, with 8 bases remaining between them. CDR3 residues: CASSQHDGETQYF. The CDR3 nucleotides are TGCGCCAGCAGCCAACATGACGGAGAGACCCAGTACTTC.

This clonotype occurred a few times. The genes are TRBV15 and TRBJ2-5; TRBD1 might be the D (5 bases). V lost 4 bases to trimming and J lost 1 base, with 10 bases between them. The CDR3 covers 14 residues. Germline-derived CDR1 and CDR2 are LNHNV and YYDKDF (reference sequence). CDR3 nucleotide sequence: TGTGCCACCAGCACCGACAGACGCCAAGAGACCCAGTACTTC. Translating gives CATSTDRRQETQYF.

This clonotype was detected a few times. The J gene is TRBJ1-3, the V gene TRBV6-2 or TRBV6-3, with D perhaps TRBD1 (6 bases). Germline lookup yields CDR1 MNHEY and CDR2 SVGEGT. V shed 5 bases and J shed 4 bases, with 21 bases lying between them. The CDR3 loop spans 17 amino acids. The CDR3 protein is CASSLPDRTRAGNTIYF. The CDR3 coding sequence is TGTGCCAGCAGTCTCCCCGACAGGACTCGTGCCGGAAACACCATATATTTT.

V and J are TRBV7-2 and TRBJ1-1; 9 bases line up with TRBD1. The V gene end was trimmed by 6 bases and the J gene end by 8 bases; junction bases not matched to a gene: 4. The length of the CDR3 is 12 residues. Germline CDR1 and CDR2: SGHTA and FQGNSA. CDR3 bases: TGTGCCAGCAGTTACAGGGGGCGAGAAGCTTTCTTT. Translation: CASSYRGREAFF.

Many counts were recorded for this clonotype. The chain employs TRBV29-1 and TRBJ2-1; D may be TRBD1 (5 bases). V was clipped by 2 bases and J by 3 bases, with 14 bases between them. Germline V gives CDR1 SQVTM, CDR2 ANQGSEA. This CDR3 is built from 15 residues. Here the CDR3 reads CSVELSGFLYNEQFF. For the CDR3, the DNA is TGCAGCGTTGAACTATCAGGGTTTCTCTACAATGAGCAGTTCTTC.

This clonotype has a count of ten or more. V gene TRBV20-1 combines with J gene TRBJ1-5; 7 bases align to TRBD1. Germline CDR1 and CDR2: DFQATT and SNEGSKA (reference sequence). The V gene end was trimmed by 3 bases and the J gene end by 9 bases; junction bases not matched to a gene: 11. The CDR3 sequence is 14 residues long. CDR3 bases: TGCAGTGCTAGCCGCACGACAGGGAGTGGGCCCCAGCATTTT. Amino acids: CSASRTTGSGPQHF.

This clonotype was found a few times. J is TRBJ2-1 and V is TRBV4-3; 8 positions agree with TRBD2. V trimming: 0 bases; J trimming: 7 bases; junction bases outside the gene matches: 14. The CDR3 has 18 residues. CDR1 and CDR2 from the germline V gene are LGHNA and YSLEER. The CDR3 sequence is CASSQDEGERGPTNEQFF. The CDR3 DNA follows: TGCGCCAGCAGCCAAGATGAGGGGGAGCGGGGGCCTACGAATGAGCAGTTCTTC.

The sample holds many counts of this clonotype. The chain employs TRBV6-6 and TRBJ2-7; the D is unclear. The CDR3 has 14 residues. CDR1 is MNHNY and CDR2 is SVGAGI in the germline V gene (reference sequence). V gave up 0 bases and J gave up 6 bases, with 12 bases separating them. The DNA of the CDR3 is TGTGCCAGCAGTTACTCCCCCCCGGGCGGCGAGCAGTACGTC. Protein: CASSYSPPGGEQYV.

The V gene is TRBV7-9, the J gene TRBJ2-1; D is possibly TRBD1 or TRBD2 (5 bases each). The ends were cut back, 1 base at V and 6 bases at J, with 10 bases in the middle. The germline V gene encodes CDR1 SEHNR and CDR2 FQNEAQ (reference sequence). The CDR3 is made up of 14 amino acids. CDR3 protein: CASSLGGGINEQFF. In DNA, the CDR3 is TGTGCCAGCAGCTTAGGTGGGGGAATCAATGAGCAGTTCTTC.

In its sample, this clonotype was seen a few times. This chain connects TRBV5-4 to TRBJ2-5; maybe TRBD1 (5 bases). This CDR3 comprises 16 residues. Germline V lookup: CDR1 SGHNT, CDR2 YYREEE (reference sequence). V shed 0 bases and J shed 4 bases, with 16 bases lying between them. The CDR3 nucleotides are TGTGCCAGCAGCTTGGAGGGCAGTGCAGGGCGAGAGACCCAGTACTTC. Amino acids: CASSLEGSAGRETQYF.

This clonotype has only a few counts. The J gene is TRBJ2-7, the V gene TRBV20-1; the D is unclear. Between the trimmed V and J ends, which lost 3 bases and 0 bases, there was a span of 9 bases. The CDR3 length is 13 residues. CDR1 and CDR2 from the germline V gene are DFQATT and SNEGSKA (reference sequence). In DNA, the CDR3 is TGCAGTGCTAGGGAACCGAGCTCCTACGAGCAGTACGTC. Protein sequence: CSAREPSSYEQYV.

The rearrangement joins TRBV6-5 to TRBJ2-1; TRBD1 aligns across 7 bases. With V trimmed by 2 bases and J by 8 bases, 6 bases remained unmatched. Germline CDR1 MNHEY, CDR2 SVGAGI. The CDR3 contains 14 residues. The CDR3 coding sequence is TGTGCCAGCAGTTACGCCCCAGGGGGATATGAGCAGTTCTTC. This gives the protein CASSYAPGGYEQFF.

The chain is built from TRBV6-1 and TRBJ1-2; tentative D call: TRBD1 (5 bases). V was pared by 6 bases and J by 6 bases, with 8 bases between. Germline V gene sequence: CDR1 MNHNS, CDR2 SASEGT. The CDR3 is 11 residues long. In nucleotides, the CDR3 is TGTGCCAGCAGAGGAGGGGATGGCTACACCTTC. Protein: CASRGGDGYTF.

This chain uses TRBV20-1 with TRBJ2-7, with 9 bases that match TRBD2. J lost 4 bases, V lost 0 bases, and 7 bases had no gene match. The CDR3 has 15 amino acids. Germline lookup yields CDR1 DFQATT and CDR2 SNEGSKA (reference sequence). DNA of the CDR3: TGCAGTGCTAGAGAGAACCCGGGACTAGCTTACGAGCAGTACTTC. It translates to CSARENPGLAYEQYF.

The rearrangement joins TRBV5-1 to TRBJ2-7; 9 bases map to TRBD1. CDR3 length: 13 residues. J was trimmed by 5 bases and V by 6 bases; bases with no gene match: 6. Germline V CDR1 and CDR2: SGHRS, YFSETQ. CDR3 sequence reads: CASNTGQGNEQYF. CDR3 coding DNA: TGCGCCAGCAACACGGGACAGGGTAACGAGCAGTACTTC. The full variable domain, with the rest looked up from reference TRBV5-1 and TRBJ2-7, is KAGVTQTPRYLIKTRGQQVTLSCSPISGHRSVSWYQQTPGQGLQFLFEYFSETQRNKGNFPGRFSGRQFSNSRSEMNVSTLELGDSALYLCASNTGQGNEQYFGPGTRLTVT.

This clonotype was counted between two and nine times. The rearrangement joins TRBV3-1 to TRBJ1-5; possible D gene TRBD1, 5 bases. Trimming took 4 bases from V and 5 from J, leaving 15 bases between them. Germline CDR1 is LGHDT and CDR2 is YNNKEL (reference sequence). The CDR3 length is 15 residues. CDR3 region: CASSRGPRGDQPQHF. DNA for the CDR3: TGTGCCAGCAGCCGGGGCCCCCGCGGGGATCAGCCCCAGCATTTT.

The chain uses TRBV29-1 and TRBJ1-1; a possible D gene is TRBD1 (6 bases). CDR3 size: 15 residues. Trimming removed 6 bases at V and 1 base at J, with 18 bases between. Looked up from germline, CDR1 is SQVTM and CDR2 is ANQGSEA. The CDR3 loop reads CSVEGFGGGNTEAFF. Here the CDR3 DNA reads TGCAGCGTGGAGGGGTTTGGAGGGGGGAACACTGAAGCTTTCTTT.

This clonotype was seen more than once but under ten times. The J gene is TRBJ2-2, the V gene TRBV7-8; D gene ambiguous. Germline V gene sequence: CDR1 SGHVS, CDR2 FQNEAQ. This CDR3 is 13 amino acids long. Trimming left V 5 bases short and J 5 bases short, with 9 bases between. For the CDR3, the DNA is TGTGCCAGCAGCCCTCTTCGGACCGGGGAGCTGTTTTTT. Protein: CASSPLRTGELFF.

V usage is TRBV4-3 and J usage is TRBJ2-7, with TRBD1 as a possible D gene (6 bases). CDR3 length: 15 residues. Germline V CDR1 and CDR2: LGHNA, YSLEER. The V end lost 1 base, the J end lost 3 bases, and 13 bases lay between the germline ends. The CDR3 sequence: CASSQVLDRVYEQYF. The CDR3 DNA reads as TGCGCCAGCAGCCAAGTTCTGGACAGAGTCTACGAGCAGTACTTC.

This clonotype was seen only a few times. The chain couples TRBV12-3 or TRBV12-4 to TRBJ2-1, with 8 bases matching TRBD1. The CDR3 length is 14 residues. V lost 5 bases, J lost 7 bases, and 7 bases stayed unmatched. The DNA of the CDR3 is TGTGCCAGCAGTCCCCCTCACAGGGGGAATGAGCAGTTCTTC. As protein: CASSPPHRGNEQFF.

This clonotype was seen more than once but under ten times. The chain combines TRBV6-5 with TRBJ1-1, with D unclear. The CDR3 loop spans 13 amino acids. Germline V CDR1 and CDR2: MNHEY, SVGAGI. Trimming shortened V by 4 bases and J by 3 bases, and 9 bases separated the two germline ends. Here the CDR3 DNA reads TGTGCCAGCAGTTCCCGGACCTACACTGAAGCTTTCTTT. Translated, it gives CASSSRTYTEAFF.

This clonotype appeared a few times. The V and J genes are TRBV15 and TRBJ1-5; 9 bases fit TRBD1. This CDR3 has 15 residues. The V and J ends lost 6 bases and 1 base, in that order; junction bases with no gene match: 4. The germline gives CDR1 LNHNV, CDR2 YYDKDF (reference sequence). CDR3 sequence reads: CATRATGGSNQPQHF. Written as DNA, the CDR3 is TGTGCCACCAGGGCGACAGGGGGGAGCAATCAGCCCCAGCATTTT.

This sequence joins TRBV4-1 and TRBJ1-2, with 9 bases fitting TRBD1. Germline CDR1 reads MGHRA; CDR2 reads YSYEKL. J lost 3 bases, V lost 6 bases, and 2 bases had no gene match. There are 13 residues in the CDR3. The CDR3 DNA sequence: TGCGCCAGCAGAGGACAGGGGCACTATGGCTACACCTTC. Amino acids: CASRGQGHYGYTF.

The rearrangement uses TRBV20-1 and TRBJ2-5, with 10 bases fitting TRBD1. The length of the CDR3 is 14 residues. V lost 3 bases and J lost 3; bases outside the gene matches: 4. The germline V gene encodes CDR1 DFQATT and CDR2 SNEGSKA (reference sequence). CDR3 DNA: TGCAGTGCTAGGAAGGACAGGGGGGAAGAGACCCAGTACTTC. Translated: CSARKDRGEETQYF.

The sample holds a few counts of this clonotype. The chain couples TRBV9 to TRBJ2-1; D ambiguous. CDR3 length: 13 residues. Germline CDR1 is SGDLS and CDR2 is YYNGEE. The V gene lost 7 bases and the J gene lost 4 bases, with 12 bases spanning the gap. The DNA of the CDR3 is TGTGCCAGCGGTCCGGACCAATACAATGAGCAGTTCTTC. As protein: CASGPDQYNEQFF.